The present T cell receptor beta chain was sequenced within a study of T cell repertoires in ileal Crohn's disease. Across the whole study: Patients had a median approximately 7.5-year disease duration, and less than 40% were active smokers. The M6 sample came from neoterminal ileum during colonoscopy after surgery. Study-level findings and limits: Mucosal expansions were suggested to be mainly CD8 T cells.

Only one count was recorded for this clone. Its antigen is currently unknown. Profiled with immunoSEQ multiplex PCR; TCRdb holds only in-frame clones, not every one. The sample has approximately 18,000 clones, approximately 72% seen once. Specified time point: neoterminal ileum biopsy at postoperative endoscopy, about 6 months after surgery. Adults with ileal or ileocolonic Crohn's disease and an indication for resection were eligible. This sequence was found in an adult with Crohn's disease. The specimen was ileal tissue.

CDR3 bases: TGCGCCAGCAGCTTGGAAGAGGGGGTCACTGAAGCTTTCTTT. Amino acids: CASSLEEGVTEAFF. The chain combines TRBV5-1 with TRBJ1-1; a weak D match, TRBD1 (6 bases). The length of the CDR3 is 14 residues. Trimming cost V 0 bases and J 4 bases, with 10 bases left between them. Per the germline V gene, CDR1 is SGHRS and CDR2 is YFSETQ.